The source of this T cell receptor beta chain is a study of blood T cells in healthy people across ages (dated by TCRdb to the mid-2010s). Concerning the study at large: In model experiments, roughly one uniquely barcoded TCR beta cDNA molecule per two T cells was captured by template switching. Using the same blood draw, the study looked at two additional independent replicas of 1 million unique cDNA reads for two donors, one aged 18 to 30 and the other aged 80 or older. The donors were divided into four age groups: young (average approximately 15 years), middle-aged (roughly 40), aged (roughly 66) and long-lived (roughly 82). To avoid experimental bias, donors of different ages were randomly spread across the sequencing lanes. To track age-related changes in TCR beta repertoire diversity, the study relied on deep sequencing normalized with unique cDNA molecular identifiers.

The donors were some 39 Caucasian individuals from Russia, aged roughly 6 to 100 years, who were systemically healthy. Each donor gave about 9.2 milliliters of peripheral blood, drawn into EDTA-treated Vacutainer tubes. Ficoll-Paque density-gradient centrifugation was used to isolate PBMCs, with at least 6.5 million per sample. Trizol reagent was used to extract total RNA from PBMCs, with at least 5 micrograms per sample. For every donor, flow cytometry on a PBMC aliquot measured the percentage of naive CD45RAhigh/CD27high T cells. CDR1 and CDR2 are drawn from the germline V gene: MNHNS, SASEGT. The CDR3 runs 14 amino acids, cysteine and phenylalanine included. The retained sequence is limited to the CDR3, 42 bases, with the frame set at the first base. Germline trimming: 8 bases from V, 3 bases from J; junction bases outside gene matches: 6. Study-wide conclusions, independent of this receptor: Observed TCR beta diversity per million T cells fell roughly linearly with age, and a significant reduction was already apparent by age approximately 40. The CMV infection status of donors was not known, potentially confounding age-related changes in expanded clonotypes. Compared with the aged group, the long-lived group had more naive CD4+ T cells, fewer expanded clones and increased TCR diversity, suggesting age selection. The percentage of naive T cells measured by flow cytometry correlated strongly with observed TCR beta diversity. Because profiling used bulk unsorted PBMCs, naive and antigen-experienced compartments could not be compared conclusively. Estimates of total diversity from one million sequenced T cells were regarded as lower bounds and underestimates.

With respect to this clonotype: Its cognate antigen has yet to be identified. Base qualities are not provided; no much larger clone lies one nucleotide away.

Libraries came from 5' RACE. The sequencer listed for this sample is Illumina HiSeq 2500. A second PCR of about 6 to 11 cycles was performed with a sample-barcoded 5' primer and a J-beta primer mix. A template-switch 5' adaptor carrying 12 random nucleotides introduced a unique molecular identifier onto each TCR beta cDNA molecule. At least 2.5 million CDR3-containing paired-end reads were obtained from each sample. All of the RNA was converted into first-strand cDNA using the Mint cDNA synthesis kit, with a TRBC-specific oligonucleotide serving as the primer. Following uracil-DNA glycosylase treatment, all cDNA underwent a first 18-cycle PCR with the universal primers M1SS and BC2_uni_R. Under the source paper's analysis protocol: Normalization of each sample was performed by random selection of 1 million high-quality reads, each carrying a distinct molecular identifier. Instead of being binned into consensus sequences, reads that shared molecular identifiers were thrown out. MiTCR, with a Q25 quality threshold and the strictest error-elimination algorithm, was used for CDR3 identification, clonotype clustering and error correction. A nonparametric unseen species model using Euler transformation provided a lower-bound estimate of total TCR beta diversity. In TCRdb, the public reads were trimmed at Q25 with fastp and aligned with MiXCR, with productive beta chains retained. Here each entry gathers all rows of one CDR3 protein and keeps the most common genes and DNA. TCRdb's processing, not the authors' own work, is the source of the V and J calls. This sample lists 800,000 to 900,000 distinct CDR3 sequences; approximately 59% were detected once. Around 30% of the sample comes from the top ten.

The source of this sequence is a man aged 25 to 40 in good health. The V and J segments used are TRBV6-1 and TRBJ2-3, and TRBD2 matches 9 of the central bases. Sequencing was carried out using blood. The sequenced DNA is TGTGCCAGCGTGGAGCGGGGGGCTACAGATACGCAGTATTTT. It translates as CASVERGATDTQYF.